The entry below gives a single TCR beta chain sequence along with its context. This sample is part of a study of technical replicates of blood from a few donors. The germline CDR1 and CDR2 sequences are SQVTM and ANQGSEA. Trimming removed 3 bases from V and 2 bases from J, with 13 bases in between. This CDR3 has 14 amino acids. TCRdb's table, derived via immunoSEQ multiplex PCR, lists solely in-frame clones and lacks some. The repertoire holds about 72,000 clones, with just under 97% as singletons. The sample consisted of T cells isolated from PBMCs. The clonotype comes from a human donor in good health. The gene calls are TRBV29-1 and TRBJ1-1, with D uncertain. The CDR3 protein is CSVDFRQANTEAFF. The CDR3 nucleotides are TGCAGCGTTGATTTTCGGCAGGCTAACACTGAAGCTTTCTTT.